The rows below give T cell receptor beta chains drawn from one sample of a study of blood T cell repertoires in COVID-19. Sequencing was performed with immunoSEQ multiplex PCR; in TCRdb, only in-frame clones are kept and a portion is missing. The sample includes about 280,000 clones, 88% seen only once; the top ten take just under 1%. The sequenced material came from PBMCs or T cells enriched from blood (not recorded which). The receptors were gathered from a woman aged 30 to 39 who had recovered from COVID-19. Both conserved end residues are part of each CDR3. Fields, in order: V gene, D gene, clone size, J gene, CDR3 protein, CDR3 DNA. The D gene is left open where the match is weak. For some rows the clone size is stated as once, few or many, or as a class when expanded; others skip it.

V gene: TRBV30
D gene: TRBD1
clone size: .
J gene: TRBJ1-3
CDR3 protein: CAWSPGTAGNTIYF
CDR3 DNA: TGTGCCTGGAGCCCCGGGACAGCTGGAAACACCATATATTTT

V gene: TRBV27
D gene: TRBD2
clone size: .
J gene: TRBJ2-7
CDR3 protein: CASRPSLSGSHEQYF
CDR3 DNA: TGTGCCAGCAGACCCTCCCTTAGCGGGAGCCACGAGCAGTACTTC

V gene: TRBV19
D gene: .
clone size: .
J gene: TRBJ2-3
CDR3 protein: CASSGSFTDTQYF
CDR3 DNA: TGTGCCAGTAGCGGGAGTTTCACAGATACGCAGTATTTT

V gene: TRBV7-2
D gene: .
clone size: .
J gene: TRBJ2-2
CDR3 protein: CASSLRSRGLTGELFF
CDR3 DNA: TGTGCCAGCAGCTTACGGAGCCGGGGACTCACCGGGGAGCTGTTTTTT

V gene: TRBV3-1/TRBV3-2
D gene: .
clone size: .
J gene: TRBJ2-4
CDR3 protein: CASSQLNTGRGLAKNIQYF
CDR3 DNA: TGTGCCAGCAGCCAACTTAACACTGGGAGGGGGTTAGCCAAAAACATTCAGTACTTC

V gene: TRBV10-3
D gene: TRBD2
clone size: .
J gene: TRBJ2-3
CDR3 protein: CAITQTSGGPDTQYF
CDR3 DNA: TGTGCCATCACCCAGACTAGCGGGGGCCCAGATACGCAGTATTTT

V gene: TRBV7-2
D gene: .
clone size: .
J gene: TRBJ1-2
CDR3 protein: CASSSTGGYGYTF
CDR3 DNA: TGTGCCAGCAGCTCGACAGGAGGCTATGGCTACACCTTC

V gene: TRBV2
D gene: .
clone size: .
J gene: TRBJ2-2
CDR3 protein: CASRAGLGEGELFF
CDR3 DNA: TGTGCCAGCAGGGCAGGACTCGGGGAGGGGGAGCTGTTTTTT

V gene: TRBV3-1/TRBV3-2
D gene: .
clone size: .
J gene: TRBJ1-1
CDR3 protein: CASSQFGGDTEAFF
CDR3 DNA: TGTGCCAGCAGCCAATTTGGGGGCGACACTGAAGCTTTCTTT

V gene: TRBV30
D gene: TRBD1
clone size: .
J gene: TRBJ2-7
CDR3 protein: CAWSVPYFGTGEYEQYF
CDR3 DNA: TGTGCCTGGAGTGTGCCCTACTTCGGGACAGGGGAGTACGAGCAGTACTTC

V gene: TRBV4-1
D gene: .
clone size: .
J gene: TRBJ2-5
CDR3 protein: CASSQSLVKTQYF
CDR3 DNA: TGCGCCAGCAGCCAAAGCCTAGTAAAGACCCAGTACTTC

V gene: TRBV7-9
D gene: .
clone size: .
J gene: TRBJ1-2
CDR3 protein: CASSLGSGSFEGYTF
CDR3 DNA: TGTGCCAGCAGCTTAGGATCGGGAAGCTTTGAGGGCTACACCTTC

V gene: TRBV18
D gene: .
clone size: .
J gene: TRBJ2-1
CDR3 protein: CASSTVSSHNEQFF
CDR3 DNA: TGTGCCAGCTCCACCGTTTCTAGCCACAATGAGCAGTTCTTC

V gene: TRBV10-3
D gene: TRBD2
clone size: .
J gene: TRBJ2-7
CDR3 protein: CAISEVAGRNYEQYF
CDR3 DNA: TGTGCCATCAGTGAGGTAGCGGGCCGAAACTACGAGCAGTACTTC

V gene: TRBV28
D gene: .
clone size: .
J gene: TRBJ1-1
CDR3 protein: CASSLLTGDEAFF
CDR3 DNA: TGTGCCAGCAGTTTATTGACAGGAGATGAAGCTTTCTTT

V gene: TRBV28
D gene: .
clone size: once
J gene: TRBJ1-1
CDR3 protein: CASSLSLGRIPEAFF
CDR3 DNA: TGTGCCAGCAGTTTATCTCTAGGGAGAATCCCTGAAGCTTTCTTT

V gene: TRBV3-1/TRBV3-2
D gene: .
clone size: .
J gene: TRBJ2-1
CDR3 protein: CASSQATGGGYNEQFF
CDR3 DNA: TGTGCCAGCAGCCAAGCCACAGGGGGGGGCTACAATGAGCAGTTCTTC

V gene: TRBV18
D gene: TRBD1
clone size: .
J gene: TRBJ2-7
CDR3 protein: CASSEDRATSGYEQYF
CDR3 DNA: TGTGCCAGCTCAGAGGACAGGGCCACCTCGGGGTACGAGCAGTACTTC

V gene: TRBV11-2
D gene: .
clone size: .
J gene: TRBJ1-5
CDR3 protein: CASSLPGNQPQHF
CDR3 DNA: TGTGCCAGCAGCTTACCAGGCAATCAGCCCCAGCATTTT

V gene: TRBV27
D gene: .
clone size: .
J gene: TRBJ2-7
CDR3 protein: CASSLGAGSVDEQYF
CDR3 DNA: TGTGCCAGCAGTTTAGGGGCAGGGTCCGTCGACGAGCAGTACTTC

V gene: TRBV28
D gene: TRBD1
clone size: .
J gene: TRBJ2-5
CDR3 protein: CASTILRQGRQETQYF
CDR3 DNA: TGTGCCAGCACCATCCTACGACAGGGGCGGCAAGAGACCCAGTACTTC

V gene: TRBV3-1/TRBV3-2
D gene: .
clone size: .
J gene: TRBJ1-3
CDR3 protein: CASSQVGTRISGNTIYF
CDR3 DNA: TGTGCCAGCAGCCAAGTGGGGACAAGGATCTCTGGAAACACCATATATTTT

V gene: TRBV27
D gene: TRBD1
clone size: .
J gene: TRBJ2-7
CDR3 protein: CASSSDRARHFEQYF
CDR3 DNA: TGTGCCAGCAGTTCTGACAGGGCTAGACACTTCGAGCAGTACTTC

V gene: TRBV11-3
D gene: .
clone size: .
J gene: TRBJ2-6
CDR3 protein: CASSFRGAEAPGANVLTF
CDR3 DNA: TGTGCCAGCAGCTTCCGGGGGGCCGAGGCGCCTGGGGCCAACGTCCTGACTTTC

V gene: TRBV5-4
D gene: TRBD2
clone size: once
J gene: TRBJ2-1
CDR3 protein: CASSLGTSSYNEQFF
CDR3 DNA: TGTGCCAGCAGCTTGGGGACTAGCTCCTACAATGAGCAGTTCTTC

V gene: TRBV7-2
D gene: TRBD1
clone size: .
J gene: TRBJ2-7
CDR3 protein: CASRKTGGAYEQYF
CDR3 DNA: TGTGCCAGCAGAAAGACAGGGGGCGCCTACGAGCAGTACTTC

V gene: TRBV6-2/TRBV6-3
D gene: .
clone size: few
J gene: TRBJ1-1
CDR3 protein: CASSSFHTANTEAFF
CDR3 DNA: TGTGCCAGCAGTTCCTTCCATACTGCGAACACTGAAGCTTTCTTT

V gene: TRBV9
D gene: .
clone size: .
J gene: TRBJ1-6
CDR3 protein: CASSGSTYNSPLHF
CDR3 DNA: TGTGCCAGCAGCGGATCTACCTATAATTCACCCCTCCACTTT

V gene: TRBV6-5
D gene: TRBD2
clone size: once
J gene: TRBJ2-1
CDR3 protein: CASSYSMEWGTSQFF
CDR3 DNA: TGTGCCAGCAGTTACTCGATGGAGTGGGGGACTAGCCAGTTCTTC

V gene: TRBV9
D gene: TRBD2
clone size: .
J gene: TRBJ2-3
CDR3 protein: CASSVAARGSTDTQYF
CDR3 DNA: TGTGCCAGCAGCGTAGCTGCGCGGGGGAGCACAGATACGCAGTATTTT

V gene: TRBV5-6
D gene: .
clone size: .
J gene: TRBJ1-3
CDR3 protein: CASSLTGVSGNTIYF
CDR3 DNA: TGTGCCAGCAGCTTGACAGGCGTCTCTGGAAACACCATATATTTT

V gene: TRBV5-6
D gene: .
clone size: .
J gene: TRBJ1-1
CDR3 protein: CASSLGEGNTEAFF
CDR3 DNA: TGTGCCAGCAGCTTGGGGGAGGGAAACACTGAAGCTTTCTTT

V gene: TRBV12-5
D gene: .
clone size: .
J gene: TRBJ1-1
CDR3 protein: CASGSEQTMNTEAFF
CDR3 DNA: TGTGCTAGTGGTTCCGAACAGACTATGAACACTGAAGCTTTCTTT

V gene: TRBV28
D gene: TRBD1
clone size: .
J gene: TRBJ1-2
CDR3 protein: CASSDRQGSNYGYTF
CDR3 DNA: TGTGCCAGCAGTGACCGACAGGGGTCTAACTATGGCTACACCTTC

V gene: TRBV27
D gene: .
clone size: .
J gene: TRBJ2-1
CDR3 protein: CASSSWAADEQFF
CDR3 DNA: TGTGCCAGCAGTTCCTGGGCTGCCGATGAGCAGTTCTTC

V gene: TRBV7-2
D gene: .
clone size: .
J gene: TRBJ2-1
CDR3 protein: CASSLGGVQGPNEQFF
CDR3 DNA: TGTGCCAGCAGCTTAGGAGGGGTACAGGGCCCGAATGAGCAGTTCTTC

V gene: TRBV6-5
D gene: .
clone size: once
J gene: TRBJ2-7
CDR3 protein: CAILGAPLSYEQYF
CDR3 DNA: TGTGCCATCCTCGGTGCTCCCCTCTCCTACGAGCAGTACTTC

V gene: TRBV11-1
D gene: .
clone size: .
J gene: TRBJ2-7
CDR3 protein: CASSLAPGRFEQYF
CDR3 DNA: TGTGCCAGCAGCTTAGCGCCAGGGAGGTTCGAGCAGTACTTC

V gene: TRBV9
D gene: .
clone size: few
J gene: TRBJ2-1
CDR3 protein: CASSDLGGNEQFF
CDR3 DNA: TGTGCCAGCAGCGACCTGGGAGGCAATGAGCAGTTCTTC

V gene: TRBV7-9
D gene: TRBD2
clone size: .
J gene: TRBJ2-3
CDR3 protein: CASPSPRGALKDTQYF
CDR3 DNA: TGTGCCAGCCCCTCTCCGCGGGGGGCCTTGAAAGATACGCAGTATTTT

V gene: TRBV10-3
D gene: .
clone size: .
J gene: TRBJ2-7
CDR3 protein: CAISTAREDYEQYF
CDR3 DNA: TGTGCCATCAGTACAGCCCGGGAAGACTACGAGCAGTACTTC

V gene: TRBV19
D gene: TRBD2
clone size: .
J gene: TRBJ2-1
CDR3 protein: CASSIDHGREGPHNEQFF
CDR3 DNA: TGTGCCAGTAGTATAGATCATGGGAGGGAGGGTCCCCACAATGAGCAGTTCTTC

V gene: TRBV5-4
D gene: TRBD1
clone size: once
J gene: TRBJ1-1
CDR3 protein: CASSRGTGQNTEAFF
CDR3 DNA: TGTGCCAGCAGCCGGGGGACAGGACAAAACACTGAAGCTTTCTTT

V gene: TRBV30
D gene: .
clone size: .
J gene: TRBJ1-6
CDR3 protein: CAWSGSRVYNSPLHF
CDR3 DNA: TGTGCCTGGAGTGGGTCCAGGGTGTATAATTCACCCCTCCACTTT

V gene: TRBV28
D gene: .
clone size: few
J gene: TRBJ2-7
CDR3 protein: CASSLPSGYEQYF
CDR3 DNA: TGTGCCAGCAGTTTACCCAGCGGGTACGAGCAGTACTTC

V gene: TRBV27
D gene: .
clone size: .
J gene: TRBJ2-3
CDR3 protein: CASSFFRGTDTQYF
CDR3 DNA: TGTGCCAGCAGTTTTTTCAGGGGCACAGATACGCAGTATTTT

V gene: TRBV19
D gene: .
clone size: .
J gene: TRBJ2-5
CDR3 protein: CASSWQGQETQYF
CDR3 DNA: TGTGCCAGTAGTTGGCAGGGACAAGAGACCCAGTACTTC

V gene: TRBV21-1
D gene: .
clone size: few
J gene: TRBJ2-2
CDR3 protein: CASSKARGLAGTGELFF
CDR3 DNA: TGTGCCAGCAGCAAAGCAAGGGGACTAGCGGGCACCGGGGAGCTGTTTTTT

V gene: TRBV7-2
D gene: TRBD1
clone size: .
J gene: TRBJ1-2
CDR3 protein: CASSLAGTGANYGYTF
CDR3 DNA: TGTGCCAGCAGCTTAGCCGGGACAGGGGCCAACTATGGCTACACCTTC

V gene: TRBV30
D gene: TRBD1
clone size: .
J gene: TRBJ1-2
CDR3 protein: CAWEQGNYGYTF
CDR3 DNA: TGTGCCTGGGAACAGGGGAACTATGGCTACACCTTC

V gene: TRBV19
D gene: .
clone size: few
J gene: TRBJ1-5
CDR3 protein: CASSPWTVYSNQPQHF
CDR3 DNA: TGTGCCAGTAGTCCCTGGACAGTTTATAGCAATCAGCCCCAGCATTTT

V gene: TRBV18
D gene: TRBD1
clone size: .
J gene: TRBJ1-2
CDR3 protein: CASSPLNRGEYGYTF
CDR3 DNA: TGTGCCAGCTCACCACTTAACAGGGGCGAATATGGCTACACCTTC

V gene: TRBV15
D gene: TRBD2
clone size: .
J gene: TRBJ2-7
CDR3 protein: CATSRLSFETSVSYEQYF
CDR3 DNA: TGTGCCACCAGCAGATTAAGTTTCGAGACTAGCGTTTCCTACGAGCAGTACTTC

V gene: TRBV30
D gene: TRBD1
clone size: .
J gene: TRBJ1-6
CDR3 protein: CAWSRTGKEWTLHF
CDR3 DNA: TGTGCCTGGAGTCGGACAGGGAAAGAGTGGACCCTCCACTTT

V gene: TRBV5-6
D gene: TRBD1
clone size: .
J gene: TRBJ2-1
CDR3 protein: CASSLDRGPYNEQFF
CDR3 DNA: TGTGCCAGCAGCTTAGACAGGGGCCCCTACAATGAGCAGTTCTTC

V gene: TRBV18
D gene: TRBD1
clone size: .
J gene: TRBJ2-1
CDR3 protein: CASSPGQGRYNEQFF
CDR3 DNA: TGTGCCAGCTCACCGGGACAGGGTCGGTACAATGAGCAGTTCTTC

V gene: TRBV27
D gene: .
clone size: .
J gene: TRBJ2-3
CDR3 protein: CASSTGPRGDTQYF
CDR3 DNA: TGTGCCAGCAGCACAGGGCCCAGAGGGGATACGCAGTATTTT

V gene: TRBV30
D gene: TRBD1
clone size: .
J gene: TRBJ1-1
CDR3 protein: CAWSLDRVAYEAFF
CDR3 DNA: TGTGCCTGGAGTTTGGACAGGGTAGCGTATGAAGCTTTCTTT

V gene: TRBV28
D gene: .
clone size: once
J gene: TRBJ2-7
CDR3 protein: CASSLWQTYEQYF
CDR3 DNA: TGTGCCAGCAGTTTATGGCAGACCTACGAGCAGTACTTC

V gene: TRBV4-1
D gene: TRBD1
clone size: .
J gene: TRBJ1-5
CDR3 protein: CASSLQGAPNQPQHF
CDR3 DNA: TGCGCCAGCAGCCTTCAGGGGGCGCCGAATCAGCCCCAGCATTTT